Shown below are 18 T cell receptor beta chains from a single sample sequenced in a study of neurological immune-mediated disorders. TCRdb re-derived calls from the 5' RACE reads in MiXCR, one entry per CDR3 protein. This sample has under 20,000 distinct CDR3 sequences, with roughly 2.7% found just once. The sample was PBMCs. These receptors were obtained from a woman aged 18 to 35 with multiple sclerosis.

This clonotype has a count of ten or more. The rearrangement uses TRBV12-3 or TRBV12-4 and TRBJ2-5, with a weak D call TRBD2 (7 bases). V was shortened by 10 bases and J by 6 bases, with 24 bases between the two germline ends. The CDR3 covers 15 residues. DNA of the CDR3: TGTGCCACTAGCGGTGGGGGGCTCGGGGGGAAGACCCAGTACTTC. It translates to CATSGGGLGGKTQYF.

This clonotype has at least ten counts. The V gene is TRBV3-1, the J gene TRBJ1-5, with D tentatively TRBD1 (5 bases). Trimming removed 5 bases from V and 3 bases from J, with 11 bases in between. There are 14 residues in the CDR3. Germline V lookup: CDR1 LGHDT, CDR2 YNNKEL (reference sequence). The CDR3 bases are TGTGCCAGCAGCGGTGACAGTTTCAATCAGCCCCAGCATTTT. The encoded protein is CASSGDSFNQPQHF.

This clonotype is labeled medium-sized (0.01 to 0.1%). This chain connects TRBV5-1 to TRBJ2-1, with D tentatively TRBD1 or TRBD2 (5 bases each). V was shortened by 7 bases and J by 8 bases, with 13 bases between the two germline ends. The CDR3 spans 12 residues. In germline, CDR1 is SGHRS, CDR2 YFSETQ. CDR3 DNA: TGCGCCAGCTCGCCTAGGGGACATGAGCAGTTCTTC. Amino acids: CASSPRGHEQFF.

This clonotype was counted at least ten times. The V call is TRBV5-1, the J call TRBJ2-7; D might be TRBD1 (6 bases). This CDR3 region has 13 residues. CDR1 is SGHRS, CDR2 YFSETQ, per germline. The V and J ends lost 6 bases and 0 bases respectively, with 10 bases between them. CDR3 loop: CASKRDNSYEQYF. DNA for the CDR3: TGCGCCAGCAAAAGGGACAACTCCTACGAGCAGTACTTC.

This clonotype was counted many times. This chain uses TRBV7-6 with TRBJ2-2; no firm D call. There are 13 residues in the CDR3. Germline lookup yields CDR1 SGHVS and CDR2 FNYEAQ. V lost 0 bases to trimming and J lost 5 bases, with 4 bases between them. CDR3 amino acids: CASSLAGTGELFF. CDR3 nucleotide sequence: TGTGCCAGCAGCTTAGCCGGGACCGGGGAGCTGTTTTTT. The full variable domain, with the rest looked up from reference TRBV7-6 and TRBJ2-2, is GAGVSQSPRYKVTKRGQDVALRCDPISGHVSLYWYRQALGQGPEFLTYFNYEAQQDKSGLPNDRFSAERPEGSISTLTIQRTEQRDSAMYRCASSLAGTGELFFGEGSRLTVL.

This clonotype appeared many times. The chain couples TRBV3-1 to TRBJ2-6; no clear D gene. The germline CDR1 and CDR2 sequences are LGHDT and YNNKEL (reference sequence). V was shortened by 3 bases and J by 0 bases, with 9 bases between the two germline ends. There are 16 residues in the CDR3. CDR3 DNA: TGTGCCAGCAGCCATGCCACCACCTCTGGGGCCAACGTCCTGACTTTC. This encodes CASSHATTSGANVLTF.

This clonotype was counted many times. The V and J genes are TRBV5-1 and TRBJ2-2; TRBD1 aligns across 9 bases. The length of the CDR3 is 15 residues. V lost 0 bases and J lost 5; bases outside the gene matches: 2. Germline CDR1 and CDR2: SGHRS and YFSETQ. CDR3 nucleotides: TGCGCCAGCAGCTTGGGACAGGGGGTGACCGGGGAGCTGTTTTTT. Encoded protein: CASSLGQGVTGELFF.

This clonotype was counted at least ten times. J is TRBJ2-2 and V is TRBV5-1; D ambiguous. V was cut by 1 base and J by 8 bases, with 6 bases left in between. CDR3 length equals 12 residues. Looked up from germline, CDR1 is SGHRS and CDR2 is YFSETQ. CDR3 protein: CASSLTAGELFF. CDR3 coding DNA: TGCGCCAGCAGCTTGACCGCGGGGGAGCTGTTTTTT.

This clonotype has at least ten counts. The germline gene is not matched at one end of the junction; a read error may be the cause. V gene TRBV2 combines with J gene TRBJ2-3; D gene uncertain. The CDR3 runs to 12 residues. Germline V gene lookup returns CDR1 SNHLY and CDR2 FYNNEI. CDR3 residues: CASSQASDTQYF. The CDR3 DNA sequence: TGTGCCAGCAGTCAAGCCTCAGATACGCAGTATTTT.

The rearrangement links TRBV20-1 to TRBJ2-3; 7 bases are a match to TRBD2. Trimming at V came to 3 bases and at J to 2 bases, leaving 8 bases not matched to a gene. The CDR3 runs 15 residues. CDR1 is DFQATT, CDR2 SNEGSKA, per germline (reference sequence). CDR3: CSASRGRANTDTQYF. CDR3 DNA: TGCAGTGCTAGTAGAGGGAGGGCTAACACAGATACGCAGTATTTT.

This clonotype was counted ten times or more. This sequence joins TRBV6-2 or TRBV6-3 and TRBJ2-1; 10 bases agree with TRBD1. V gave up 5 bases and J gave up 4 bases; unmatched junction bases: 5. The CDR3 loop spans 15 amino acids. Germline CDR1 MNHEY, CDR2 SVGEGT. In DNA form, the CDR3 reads TGTGCCAGCAGTCCACCGGGACAGGGGTACAATGAGCAGTTCTTC. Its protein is CASSPPGQGYNEQFF.

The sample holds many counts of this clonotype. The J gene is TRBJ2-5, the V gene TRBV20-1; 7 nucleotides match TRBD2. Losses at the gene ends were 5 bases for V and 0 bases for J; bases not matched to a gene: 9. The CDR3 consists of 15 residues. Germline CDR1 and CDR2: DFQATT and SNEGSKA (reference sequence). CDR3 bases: TGCAGTGCTCGTAGTCCAGCGGGGTACCAAGAGACCCAGTACTTC. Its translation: CSARSPAGYQETQYF.

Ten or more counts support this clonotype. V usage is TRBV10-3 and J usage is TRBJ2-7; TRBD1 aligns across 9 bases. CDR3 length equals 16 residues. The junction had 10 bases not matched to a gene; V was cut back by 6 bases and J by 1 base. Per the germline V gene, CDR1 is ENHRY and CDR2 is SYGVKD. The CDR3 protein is CAISSYPGQGSYEQYF. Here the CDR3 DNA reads TGTGCCATCAGCTCATACCCGGGACAGGGTTCCTACGAGCAGTACTTC.

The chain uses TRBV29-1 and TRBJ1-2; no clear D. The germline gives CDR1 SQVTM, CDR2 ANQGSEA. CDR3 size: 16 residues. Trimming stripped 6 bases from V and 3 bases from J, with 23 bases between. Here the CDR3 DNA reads TGCAGCGTGGCCCCGGGGTCAGGTCTCGACGACTATGGCTACACCTTC. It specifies CSVAPGSGLDDYGYTF. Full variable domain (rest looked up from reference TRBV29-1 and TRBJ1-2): SAVISQKPSRDICQRGTSLTIQCQVDSQVTMMFWYRQQPGQSLTLIATANQGSEATYESGFVIDKFPISRPNLTFSTLTVSNMSPEDSSIYLCSVAPGSGLDDYGYTFGSGTRLTVV.

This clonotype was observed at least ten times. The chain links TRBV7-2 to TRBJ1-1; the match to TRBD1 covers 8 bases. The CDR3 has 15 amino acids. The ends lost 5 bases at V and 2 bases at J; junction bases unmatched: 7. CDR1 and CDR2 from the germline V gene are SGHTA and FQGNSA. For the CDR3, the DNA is TGTGCCAGCAGCCGGCAGGACAGGGCTAACACTGAAGCTTTCTTT. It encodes CASSRQDRANTEAFF.

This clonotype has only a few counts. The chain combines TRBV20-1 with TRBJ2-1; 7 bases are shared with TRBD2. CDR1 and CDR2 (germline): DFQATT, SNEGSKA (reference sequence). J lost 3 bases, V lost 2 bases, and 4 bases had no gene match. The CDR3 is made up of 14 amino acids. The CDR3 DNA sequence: TGCAGTGCTAGATGGGCTAGCGGCTACAATGAGCAGTTCTTC. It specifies CSARWASGYNEQFF.

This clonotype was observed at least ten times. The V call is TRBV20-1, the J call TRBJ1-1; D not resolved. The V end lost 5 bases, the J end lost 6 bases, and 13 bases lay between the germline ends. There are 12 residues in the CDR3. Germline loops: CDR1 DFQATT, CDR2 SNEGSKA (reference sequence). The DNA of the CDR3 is TGCAGTGCTTCCCGGCGGCAGGCTGAAGCTTTCTTT. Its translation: CSASRRQAEAFF.

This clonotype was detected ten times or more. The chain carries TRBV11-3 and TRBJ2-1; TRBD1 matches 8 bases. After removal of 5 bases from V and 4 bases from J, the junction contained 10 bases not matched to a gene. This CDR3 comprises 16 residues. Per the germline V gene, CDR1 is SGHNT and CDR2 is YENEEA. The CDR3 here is CASSPRGDRLYNEQFF. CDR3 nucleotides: TGTGCCAGCAGCCCCCGAGGGGACAGGCTATACAATGAGCAGTTCTTC. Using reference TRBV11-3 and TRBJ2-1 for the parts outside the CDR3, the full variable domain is EAGVVQSPRYKIIEKKQPVAFWCNPISGHNTLYWYLQNLGQGPELLIRYENEEAVDDSQLPKDRFSAERLKGVDSTLKIQPAELGDSAVYLCASSPRGDRLYNEQFFGPGTRLTVL.